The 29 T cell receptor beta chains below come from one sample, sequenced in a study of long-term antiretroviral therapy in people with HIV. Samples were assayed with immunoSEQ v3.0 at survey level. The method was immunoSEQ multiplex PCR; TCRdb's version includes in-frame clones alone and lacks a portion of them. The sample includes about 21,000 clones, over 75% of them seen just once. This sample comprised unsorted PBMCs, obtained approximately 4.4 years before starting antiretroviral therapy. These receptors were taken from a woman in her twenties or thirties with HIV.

The CDR3 loop is CASSFGTEGYGYTF. CDR3 in DNA: TGTGCCAGCAGCTTCGGGACCGAGGGCTATGGCTACACCTTC. The gene calls are TRBV7-9 and TRBJ1-2; a weak D match, TRBD1 (5 bases). V was clipped by 3 bases and J by 4 bases, with 12 bases between them. The CDR3 has 14 residues. Germline loops: CDR1 SEHNR, CDR2 FQNEAQ (reference sequence). Full variable domain (missing parts from reference TRBV7-9 and TRBJ1-2): DTGVSQNPRHKITKRGQNVTFRCDPISEHNRLYWYRQTLGQGPEFLTYFQNEAQLEKSRLLSDRFSAERPKGSFSTLEIQRTEQGDSAMYLCASSFGTEGYGYTFGSGTRLTVV.

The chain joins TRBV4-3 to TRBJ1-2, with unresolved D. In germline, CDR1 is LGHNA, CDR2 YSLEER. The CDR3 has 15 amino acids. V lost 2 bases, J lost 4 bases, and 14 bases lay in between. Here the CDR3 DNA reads TGCGCCAGCAGCCAAACGAGGGAAGGCGGCTATGGCTACACCTTC. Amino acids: CASSQTREGGYGYTF.

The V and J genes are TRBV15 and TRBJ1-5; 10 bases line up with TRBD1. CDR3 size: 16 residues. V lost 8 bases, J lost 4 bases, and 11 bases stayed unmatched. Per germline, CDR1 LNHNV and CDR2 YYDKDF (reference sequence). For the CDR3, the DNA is TGTGCCACCTCTCAAGAGGACAGGGGGTTTAATCAGCCCCAGCATTTT. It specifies CATSQEDRGFNQPQHF.

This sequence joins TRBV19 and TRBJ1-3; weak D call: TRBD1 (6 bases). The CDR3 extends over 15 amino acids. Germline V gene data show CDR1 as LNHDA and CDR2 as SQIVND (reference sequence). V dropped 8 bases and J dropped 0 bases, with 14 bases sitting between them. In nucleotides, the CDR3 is TGTGCCAGTGGAACGGGGGCAATCTCTGGAAACACCATATATTTT. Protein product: CASGTGAISGNTIYF.

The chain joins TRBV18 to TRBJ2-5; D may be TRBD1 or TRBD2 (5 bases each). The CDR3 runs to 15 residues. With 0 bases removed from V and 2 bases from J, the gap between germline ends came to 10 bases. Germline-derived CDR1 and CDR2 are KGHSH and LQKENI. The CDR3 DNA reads TGTGCCAGCTCACCACCGGGACGGAGGCAAGAGACCCAGTACTTC. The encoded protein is CASSPPGRRQETQYF.

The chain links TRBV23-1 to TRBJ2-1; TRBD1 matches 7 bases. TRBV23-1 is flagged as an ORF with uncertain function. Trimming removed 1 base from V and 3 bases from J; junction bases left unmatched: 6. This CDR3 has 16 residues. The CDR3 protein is CASSQFIRDSYNEQFF. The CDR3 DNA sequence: TGCGCCAGCAGTCAATTTATTAGGGACAGCTACAATGAGCAGTTCTTC.

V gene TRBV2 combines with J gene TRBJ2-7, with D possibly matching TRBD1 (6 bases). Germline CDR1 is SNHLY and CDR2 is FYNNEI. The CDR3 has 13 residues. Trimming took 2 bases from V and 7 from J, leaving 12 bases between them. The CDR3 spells CASSESGQSEQYF. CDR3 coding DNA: TGTGCCAGCAGTGAAAGTGGACAGTCGGAGCAGTACTTC.

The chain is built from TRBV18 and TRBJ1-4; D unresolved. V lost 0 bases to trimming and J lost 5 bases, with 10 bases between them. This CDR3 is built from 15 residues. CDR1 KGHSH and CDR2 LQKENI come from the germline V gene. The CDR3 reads CASSPPMMANEKLFF. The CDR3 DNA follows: TGTGCCAGCTCACCACCGATGATGGCGAATGAAAAACTGTTTTTT.

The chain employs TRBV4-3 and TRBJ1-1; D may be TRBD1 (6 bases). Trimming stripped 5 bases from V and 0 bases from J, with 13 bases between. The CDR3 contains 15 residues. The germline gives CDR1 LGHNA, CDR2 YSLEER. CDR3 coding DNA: TGCGCCAGCAGCGCCCAGACAGGCATGAACACTGAAGCTTTCTTT. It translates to CASSAQTGMNTEAFF.

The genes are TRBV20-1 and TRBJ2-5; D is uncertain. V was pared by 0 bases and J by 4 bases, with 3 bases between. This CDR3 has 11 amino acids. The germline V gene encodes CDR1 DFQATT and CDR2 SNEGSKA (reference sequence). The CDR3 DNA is TGCAGTGCTAGAGATGGAGAGACCCAGTACTTC. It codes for CSARDGETQYF.

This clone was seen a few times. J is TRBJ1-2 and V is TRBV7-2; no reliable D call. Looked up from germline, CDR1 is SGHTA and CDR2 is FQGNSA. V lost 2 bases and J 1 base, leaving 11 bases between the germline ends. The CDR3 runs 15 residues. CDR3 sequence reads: CASSLNGGYNYGYTF. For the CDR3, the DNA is TGTGCCAGCAGCTTAAATGGAGGTTATAACTATGGCTACACCTTC.

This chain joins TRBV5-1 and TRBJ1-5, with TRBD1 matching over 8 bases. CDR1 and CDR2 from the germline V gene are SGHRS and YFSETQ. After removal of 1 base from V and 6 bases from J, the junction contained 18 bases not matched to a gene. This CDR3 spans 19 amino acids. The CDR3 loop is CASSLPKYRGALRIQPQHF. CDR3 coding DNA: TGCGCCAGCAGCTTGCCCAAATACAGGGGGGCGCTTCGTATTCAGCCCCAGCATTTT. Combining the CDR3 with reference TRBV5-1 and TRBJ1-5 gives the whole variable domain KAGVTQTPRYLIKTRGQQVTLSCSPISGHRSVSWYQQTPGQGLQFLFEYFSETQRNKGNFPGRFSGRQFSNSRSEMNVSTLELGDSALYLCASSLPKYRGALRIQPQHFGDGTRLSIL.

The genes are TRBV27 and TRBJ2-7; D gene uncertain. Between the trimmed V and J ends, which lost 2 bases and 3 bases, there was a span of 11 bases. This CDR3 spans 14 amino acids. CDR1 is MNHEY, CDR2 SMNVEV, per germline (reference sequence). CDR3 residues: CASSLTSGLYEQYF. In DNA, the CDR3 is TGTGCCAGCAGTTTAACGTCCGGGCTCTACGAGCAGTACTTC.

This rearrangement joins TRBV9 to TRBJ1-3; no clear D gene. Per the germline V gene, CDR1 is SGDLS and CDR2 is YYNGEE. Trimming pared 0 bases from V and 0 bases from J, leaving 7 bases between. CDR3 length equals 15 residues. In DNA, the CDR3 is TGTGCCAGCAGCGTAGATAATCGCTCTGGAAACACCATATATTTT. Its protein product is CASSVDNRSGNTIYF.

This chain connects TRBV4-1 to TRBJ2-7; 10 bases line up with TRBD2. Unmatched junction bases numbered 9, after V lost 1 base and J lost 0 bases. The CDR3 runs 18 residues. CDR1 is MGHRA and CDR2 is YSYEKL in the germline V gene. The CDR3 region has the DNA TGCGCCAGCAGCCAAGTTATAGCGGGGGGATCCTTCTCCTACGAGCAGTACTTC. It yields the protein CASSQVIAGGSFSYEQYF.

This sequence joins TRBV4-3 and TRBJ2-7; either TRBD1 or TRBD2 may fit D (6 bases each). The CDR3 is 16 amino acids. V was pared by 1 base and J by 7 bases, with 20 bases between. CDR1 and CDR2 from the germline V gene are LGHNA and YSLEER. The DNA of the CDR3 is TGCGCCAGCAGCCAAGGAAGGGGGGCTGGGGTTGGGGAGCAGTACTTC. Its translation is CASSQGRGAGVGEQYF.

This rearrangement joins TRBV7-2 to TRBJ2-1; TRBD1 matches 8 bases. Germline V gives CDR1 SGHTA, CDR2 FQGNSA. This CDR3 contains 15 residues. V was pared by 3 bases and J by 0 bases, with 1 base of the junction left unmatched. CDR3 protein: CASSFTGGSYNEQFF. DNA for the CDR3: TGTGCCAGCAGCTTCACAGGGGGCTCCTACAATGAGCAGTTCTTC.

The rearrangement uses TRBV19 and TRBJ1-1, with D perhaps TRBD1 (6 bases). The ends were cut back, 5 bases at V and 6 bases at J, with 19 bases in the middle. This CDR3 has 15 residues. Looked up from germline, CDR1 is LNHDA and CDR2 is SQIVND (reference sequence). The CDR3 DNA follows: TGTGCCAGTAGTCTTGACGGCCAGGGGTGGGCTGAAGCTTTCTTT. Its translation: CASSLDGQGWAEAFF.

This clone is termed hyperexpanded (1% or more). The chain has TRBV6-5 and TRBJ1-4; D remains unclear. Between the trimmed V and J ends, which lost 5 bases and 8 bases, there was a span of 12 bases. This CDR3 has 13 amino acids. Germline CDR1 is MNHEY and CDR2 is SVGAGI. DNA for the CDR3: TGTGCCAGCAGTACTGGTAATCGAGAAAAACTGTTTTTT. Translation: CASSTGNREKLFF.

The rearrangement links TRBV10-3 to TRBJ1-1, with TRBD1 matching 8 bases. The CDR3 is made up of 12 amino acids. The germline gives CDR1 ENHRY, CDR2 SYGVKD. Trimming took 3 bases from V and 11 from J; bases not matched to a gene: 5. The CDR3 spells CAISEDRGYAFF. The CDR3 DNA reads TGTGCCATCAGTGAAGACAGGGGTTATGCTTTCTTT.

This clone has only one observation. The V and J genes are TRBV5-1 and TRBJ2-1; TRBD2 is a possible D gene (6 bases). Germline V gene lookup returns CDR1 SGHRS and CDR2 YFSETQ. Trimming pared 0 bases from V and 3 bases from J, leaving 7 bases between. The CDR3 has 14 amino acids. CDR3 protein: CASSLGGDYNEQFF. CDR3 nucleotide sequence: TGCGCCAGCAGCTTGGGGGGGGACTACAATGAGCAGTTCTTC.

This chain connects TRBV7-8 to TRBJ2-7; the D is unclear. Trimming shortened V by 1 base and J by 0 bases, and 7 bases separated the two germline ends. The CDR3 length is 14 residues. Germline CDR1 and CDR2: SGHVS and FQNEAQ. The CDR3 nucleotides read TGTGCCAGCAGCTTAGGGAGAAGCTCCTACGAGCAGTACTTC. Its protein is CASSLGRSSYEQYF.

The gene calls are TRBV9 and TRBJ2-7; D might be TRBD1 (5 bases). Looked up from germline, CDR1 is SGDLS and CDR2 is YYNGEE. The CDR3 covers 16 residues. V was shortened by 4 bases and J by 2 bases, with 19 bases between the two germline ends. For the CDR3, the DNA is TGTGCCAGCAGCCCTGACAGTTCTCGGAAACCCTACGAGCAGTACTTC. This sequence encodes CASSPDSSRKPYEQYF.

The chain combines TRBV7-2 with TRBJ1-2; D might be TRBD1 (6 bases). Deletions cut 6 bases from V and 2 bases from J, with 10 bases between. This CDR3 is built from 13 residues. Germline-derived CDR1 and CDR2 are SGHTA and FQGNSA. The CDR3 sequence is CASRTTGNYGYTF. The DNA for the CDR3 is TGTGCCAGCAGGACCACAGGGAACTATGGCTACACCTTC.

CDR3 protein: CASSTDLNTEAFF. CDR3 nucleotide sequence: TGTGCCAGTAGTACGGACCTGAACACTGAAGCTTTCTTT. V usage is TRBV19 and J usage is TRBJ1-1; no firm D call. V lost 4 bases and J lost 0, with 6 bases in between. The CDR3 sequence is 13 residues long. Per the germline V gene, CDR1 is LNHDA and CDR2 is SQIVND (reference sequence).

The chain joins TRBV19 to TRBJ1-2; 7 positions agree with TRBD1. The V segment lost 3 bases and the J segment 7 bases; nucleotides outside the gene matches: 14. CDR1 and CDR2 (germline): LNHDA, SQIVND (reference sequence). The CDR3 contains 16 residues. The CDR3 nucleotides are TGTGCCAGTAGTATCGGGGAGACAGGGAAGTACGGTGGCTACACCTTC. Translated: CASSIGETGKYGGYTF.

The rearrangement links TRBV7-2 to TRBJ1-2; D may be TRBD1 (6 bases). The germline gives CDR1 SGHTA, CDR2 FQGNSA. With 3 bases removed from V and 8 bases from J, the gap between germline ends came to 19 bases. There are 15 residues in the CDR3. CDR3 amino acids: CASSFTSGDGGGYTF. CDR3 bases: TGTGCCAGCAGCTTCACTTCAGGGGACGGCGGAGGCTACACCTTC.

In nucleotides, the CDR3 is TGTGCCAGCAGCCTAAAAAGGCTAGGTTACTCTGGAAACACCATATATTTT. Residues: CASSLKRLGYSGNTIYF. The chain combines TRBV7-9 with TRBJ1-3; D gene ambiguous. CDR1 is SEHNR and CDR2 is FQNEAQ in the germline V gene (reference sequence). The CDR3 totals 17 residues. Trimming took 5 bases from V and 0 from J, leaving 17 bases between them.

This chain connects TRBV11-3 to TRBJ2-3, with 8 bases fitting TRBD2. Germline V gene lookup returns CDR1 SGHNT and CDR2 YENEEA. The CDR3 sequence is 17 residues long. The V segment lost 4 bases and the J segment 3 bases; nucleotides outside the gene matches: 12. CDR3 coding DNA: TGTGCCAGCAGCTCGAACATGGCGGGGGGAGGGACAGATACGCAGTATTTT. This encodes CASSSNMAGGGTDTQYF. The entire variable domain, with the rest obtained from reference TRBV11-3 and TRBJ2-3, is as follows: EAGVVQSPRYKIIEKKQPVAFWCNPISGHNTLYWYLQNLGQGPELLIRYENEEAVDDSQLPKDRFSAERLKGVDSTLKIQPAELGDSAVYLCASSSNMAGGGTDTQYFGPGTRLTVL.